The T cell receptor (beta chain) described here comes from a study of blood T cell repertoires in COVID-19. Study background: Donors in the United States, Italy and Spain gave samples during acute or convalescent COVID-19.

TCRdb's table, derived via immunoSEQ multiplex PCR, lists solely in-frame clones and lacks some. The sample contains around 160,000 clones, around 84% of which appear only once. In its sample, this clone was seen once. Compared with germline, one end of the junction differs, possibly owing to a read error. CDR3 length equals 14 residues. The V gene's germline CDR1 is SGHAT and CDR2 FQNNGV. The chain combines TRBV11-2 with TRBJ1-4; 7 nucleotides match TRBD1. Material for sequencing was peripheral blood. The sequence was collected from a human donor in a cohort sampled during active COVID-19. The CDR3 protein is CASSIDRVDEKLFF. CDR3 coding DNA: TGTGCCAGCAGCATAGACAGGGTGGATGAAAAACTGTTTTTT.